One and the same sample provided the 5 T cell receptor beta chains below, sequenced in a study of T cell responses to AZD1222 COVID-19 vaccine. The table came from immunoSEQ multiplex PCR; TCRdb's copy has only in-frame clones and leaves some out. The sample holds around 130,000 clones, approximately 94% seen once. The sequencing here drew on peripheral blood, taken on day 0 of AZD1222 vaccination. Receptors were obtained from an adult in good health.

V gene TRBV6-1 combines with J gene TRBJ1-1; 12 bases fit TRBD1. V trimming: 3 bases; J trimming: 6 bases; junction bases outside the gene matches: 5. The CDR3 length is 15 residues. The germline gives CDR1 MNHNS, CDR2 SASEGT. The CDR3 protein is CASSDKGQGAPEAFF. The CDR3 nucleotides are TGTGCCAGCAGTGATAAGGGACAGGGGGCGCCTGAAGCTTTCTTT.

This rearrangement joins TRBV5-5 to TRBJ1-5; D remains unclear. The CDR3 is 12 amino acids. Trimming took 4 bases from V and 8 from J, leaving 10 bases between them. The V gene's germline CDR1 is SGHKS and CDR2 YYEKEE (reference sequence). The CDR3 region has the DNA TGTGCCAGCAGCCGGATTGGAGAGCCCCAGCATTTT. Its translation is CASSRIGEPQHF.

The V and J genes are TRBV11-2 and TRBJ1-2; no clear D. Trimming pared 0 bases from V and 10 bases from J, leaving 12 bases between. Germline CDR1 SGHAT, CDR2 FQNNGV. The CDR3 is 13 residues long. The CDR3 protein is CASSLDRVGFYTF. CDR3 DNA sequence: TGTGCCAGCAGCTTAGATCGGGTCGGATTCTACACCTTC.

A word on this clone: Other nucleotide sequences from this sample produce the same CDR3. V is TRBV6-5 and J is TRBJ2-7, with TRBD1 matching 10 bases. The CDR3 runs 13 residues. Trimming at V came to 4 bases and at J to 3 bases, leaving 0 bases not matched to a gene. Germline CDR1 and CDR2: MNHEY and SVGAGI. In DNA, the CDR3 is TGTGCCAGCAGTTGGACAGGGGGCTACGAGCAGTACTTC. Protein product: CASSWTGGYEQYF.

The chain carries TRBV19 and TRBJ1-2, with TRBD1 as a possible D gene (5 bases). In germline, CDR1 is LNHDA, CDR2 SQIVND (reference sequence). The ends were cut back, 3 bases at V and 8 bases at J, with 10 bases in the middle. The CDR3 runs to 12 residues. The CDR3 sequence is CASSMAGIGYTF. The CDR3 nucleotides are TGTGCCAGTAGTATGGCAGGGATAGGCTACACCTTC.